The 28 T cell receptor beta chains listed next were all sequenced from one sample in a study of T cell changes during pregnancy in multiple sclerosis. Data came from immunoSEQ multiplex PCR; TCRdb stores just in-frame clones and leaves some out. Altogether 100,000 or so clones are present, nearly 95% being singletons, with the ten largest covering approximately 1.6%. Sequenced here: peripheral blood, sampled after pregnancy. All receptors derive from a female donor in good health, enrolled as a control in a pregnancy study.

The rearrangement links TRBV5-1 to TRBJ2-6, with D perhaps matching TRBD1 (6 bases). Trimming removed 0 bases at V and 0 bases at J, with 19 bases between. CDR1 is SGHRS and CDR2 is YFSETQ in the germline V gene. The CDR3 covers 20 residues. The CDR3 loop is CASSLEGGPPLNSGANVLTF. The CDR3 DNA follows: TGCGCCAGCAGCTTGGAAGGGGGTCCACCCCTTAACTCTGGGGCCAACGTCCTGACTTTC.

The V gene is TRBV19, the J gene TRBJ2-5, with D possibly TRBD1 on 6 matching bases. Germline CDR1 and CDR2: LNHDA and SQIVND (reference sequence). This CDR3 has 15 amino acids. V was cut by 5 bases and J by 0 bases, with 13 bases left in between. The CDR3 protein is CASSAVDRNQETQYF. The CDR3 DNA reads TGTGCCAGTAGTGCCGTTGACAGGAACCAAGAGACCCAGTACTTC.

This clone has just a few counts. The chain carries TRBV7-2 and TRBJ2-7; weak D call: TRBD2 (6 bases). This CDR3 contains 14 residues. Germline lookup yields CDR1 SGHTA and CDR2 FQGNSA. Trimming took 0 bases from V and 7 from J, leaving 13 bases between them. The CDR3 region has the DNA TGTGCCAGCAGCTTAGCCGCCGGGAGAGGAGAGCAGTACTTC. Its translation is CASSLAAGRGEQYF.

This clone showed up just once. CDR3 DNA sequence: TGTGCCAGCAGTAGGGGGACAGAAAATCAGCCCCAGCATTTT. This encodes CASSRGTENQPQHF. The V gene is TRBV6-1, the J gene TRBJ1-5; TRBD1 aligns across 7 bases. Trimming at V came to 5 bases and at J to 4 bases, leaving 5 bases not matched to a gene. Germline V lookup: CDR1 MNHNS, CDR2 SASEGT. This CDR3 has 14 residues.

The chain combines TRBV5-1 with TRBJ2-7, with TRBD1 matching over 7 bases. CDR3 length: 15 residues. The V segment lost 0 bases and the J segment 3 bases; nucleotides outside the gene matches: 6. Germline CDR1 and CDR2: SGHRS and YFSETQ. The CDR3 protein is CASSLAGTAYYEQYF. The CDR3 region has the DNA TGCGCCAGCAGCTTGGCCGGGACAGCATACTACGAGCAGTACTTC.

CDR3 protein: CASRIRQGRGNTIYF. For the CDR3, the DNA is TGTGCCAGCAGAATCAGACAGGGTCGTGGAAACACCATATATTTT. The J gene is TRBJ1-3, the V gene TRBV6-5; 7 bases match TRBD1. This CDR3 contains 15 residues. Germline V gives CDR1 MNHEY, CDR2 SVGAGI. V gave up 6 bases and J gave up 3 bases; unmatched junction bases: 8.

Written as DNA, the CDR3 is TGCAGCGTTACCCGGGACAGGGCCTCGAATGAGCAGTTCTTC. Translation gives CSVTRDRASNEQFF. The rearrangement links TRBV29-1 to TRBJ2-1; 9 bases are shared with TRBD1. With V trimmed by 5 bases and J by 7 bases, 9 bases remained unmatched. The CDR3 extends over 14 amino acids. Germline assignment: CDR1 SQVTM and CDR2 ANQGSEA.

The chain uses TRBV25-1 and TRBJ2-3; D ambiguous. This CDR3 comprises 14 residues. Trimming cost V 2 bases and J 3 bases, with 9 bases left between them. Germline values: CDR1 MGHDK, CDR2 SYGVNS. This chain's CDR3 is CASSEKQETDTQYF. In DNA form, the CDR3 reads TGTGCCAGCAGTGAAAAACAAGAAACAGATACGCAGTATTTT.

This clone was seen only once. This chain links TRBV19 with TRBJ2-1, with 7 positions matching TRBD2. The CDR3 contains 15 residues. The V segment lost 5 bases and the J segment 0 bases; nucleotides outside the gene matches: 4. Germline V gives CDR1 LNHDA, CDR2 SQIVND (reference sequence). The CDR3 DNA follows: TGTGCCAGTAGTTACGGGAGGAGCTCCTACAATGAGCAGTTCTTC. It translates to CASSYGRSSYNEQFF.

The chain combines TRBV28 with TRBJ2-1, with 11 bases identical to TRBD2. CDR1 and CDR2 (germline): MDHEN, SYDVKM. V gave up 5 bases and J gave up 4 bases; unmatched junction bases: 4. The CDR3 runs to 15 residues. CDR3 residues: CASSLTSGTYNEQFF. The CDR3 DNA reads TGTGCCAGCAGTCTGACTAGCGGGACGTACAATGAGCAGTTCTTC.

This clone appeared a single time. The chain recombines TRBV18 with TRBJ2-7, with 7 bases identical to TRBD2. With V trimmed by 2 bases and J by 0 bases, 13 bases remained unmatched. CDR3 length equals 18 residues. Germline assignment: CDR1 KGHSH and CDR2 LQKENI. The CDR3 loop is CASSPTSAGAASSYEQYF. DNA of the CDR3: TGTGCCAGCTCACCAACGTCGGCGGGAGCGGCTAGCTCCTACGAGCAGTACTTC.

The chain joins TRBV7-2 to TRBJ2-1; D might be TRBD2 (5 bases). Germline CDR1 is SGHTA and CDR2 is FQGNSA. The germline V and J ends were trimmed by 5 bases and 6 bases, with 17 bases remaining between them. The CDR3 covers 15 residues. CDR3 sequence (DNA): TGTGCCAGCAGCCCCTGGCCTAGAGGGCCCAATGAGCAGTTCTTC. Translation: CASSPWPRGPNEQFF.

This clone was detected once. The genes are TRBV30 and TRBJ2-7; 11 bases line up with TRBD1. The CDR3 contains 14 residues. The germline CDR1 and CDR2 sequences are GTSNPN and SVGIG (reference sequence). V lost 2 bases, J lost 5 bases, and 5 bases stayed unmatched. CDR3 residues: CAWSLGQGEDEQYF. The CDR3 nucleotides read TGTGCCTGGAGTCTGGGACAGGGGGAAGACGAGCAGTACTTC.

CDR3 protein: CASRDTGLRERGLKETQYF. CDR3 coding DNA: TGCGCCAGCAGAGATACAGGGCTGAGGGAAAGGGGCCTAAAGGAGACCCAGTACTTC. The chain is built from TRBV4-1 and TRBJ2-5; D possibly corresponds to TRBD1 (6 bases). Trimming shortened V by 6 bases and J by 5 bases, and 31 bases separated the two germline ends. CDR1 and CDR2 (germline): MGHRA, YSYEKL. CDR3 length equals 19 residues.

The rearrangement links TRBV7-2 to TRBJ2-3; 8 bases match TRBD2. The germline V gene has CDR1 SGHTA and CDR2 FQGNSA. This CDR3 spans 15 amino acids. The V segment lost 2 bases and the J segment 3 bases; nucleotides outside the gene matches: 4. The CDR3, as DNA: TGTGCCAGCAGCTTACCAGCGGGAGTGACAGATACGCAGTATTTT. It codes for CASSLPAGVTDTQYF.

CDR3 nucleotides: TGTGCCAGCAGCTCAGACAGGCCTGGAAACACCATATATTTT. This gives the protein CASSSDRPGNTIYF. This rearrangement joins TRBV13 to TRBJ1-3; TRBD1 might be the D (6 bases). The ends were cut back, 4 bases at V and 2 bases at J, with 9 bases in the middle. Germline V gene lookup returns CDR1 PRHDT and CDR2 FYEKMQ (reference sequence). This CDR3 spans 14 amino acids.

V gene TRBV6-6 combines with J gene TRBJ1-3; maybe TRBD1 (5 bases). V lost 7 bases to trimming and J lost 8 bases, with 9 bases between them. This CDR3 spans 11 amino acids. Per germline, CDR1 MNHNY and CDR2 SVGAGI (reference sequence). CDR3 in DNA: TGTGCCAGCATTAGGGGATACACCATATATTTT. Residues: CASIRGYTIYF.

This clone occurred once. The chain recombines TRBV7-9 with TRBJ2-7; 9 bases are shared with TRBD2. In germline, CDR1 is SEHNR, CDR2 FQNEAQ (reference sequence). The CDR3 loop spans 16 amino acids. The ends lost 1 base at V and 6 bases at J; junction bases unmatched: 10. The CDR3 coding sequence is TGTGCCAGCAGCTTAGGCAGACTAGCGGTCCCCGGCGAGCAGTACTTC. It is translated as CASSLGRLAVPGEQYF.

The CDR3, as DNA: TGTGCCAGCAGCTTAGGATCGGTTACAGGCTCTGGAAACACCATATATTTT. It translates to CASSLGSVTGSGNTIYF. The chain couples TRBV7-2 to TRBJ1-3, with D possibly matching TRBD1 (5 bases). V shed 1 base and J shed 0 bases, with 13 bases lying between them. The CDR3 is 17 residues long. Germline lookup yields CDR1 SGHTA and CDR2 FQGNSA.

V is TRBV5-4 and J is TRBJ1-4, with 7 bases that match TRBD1. This CDR3 contains 15 residues. The V and J ends lost 4 bases and 4 bases, in that order; junction bases with no gene match: 7. Germline V gives CDR1 SGHNT, CDR2 YYREEE (reference sequence). The CDR3 reads CASSPSGQSNEKLFF. Here the CDR3 DNA reads TGTGCCAGCAGCCCCTCGGGACAGAGTAATGAAAAACTGTTTTTT.

This chain joins TRBV4-1 and TRBJ2-7, with 7 nucleotides matching TRBD1. From germline, CDR1 is MGHRA and CDR2 YSYEKL. This CDR3 has 15 amino acids. With 4 bases clipped from V and 2 bases from J, the junction kept 8 bases outside the gene matches. This chain's CDR3 is CASSLMTGSPYEQYF. The CDR3 nucleotides are TGCGCCAGCAGCCTTATGACAGGGTCCCCCTACGAGCAGTACTTC.

The chain is built from TRBV5-4 and TRBJ2-3; 9 nucleotides line up with TRBD2. V was clipped by 4 bases and J by 5 bases; unmatched bases: 8. Per the germline V gene, CDR1 is SGHNT and CDR2 is YYREEE (reference sequence). This CDR3 contains 15 residues. The CDR3 DNA is TGTGCCAGCAGCCCGAAAGCGGGAGGAGGAGATACGCAGTATTTT. Translating gives CASSPKAGGGDTQYF.

This chain joins TRBV9 and TRBJ1-2, with D unresolved. The germline V gene has CDR1 SGDLS and CDR2 YYNGEE. V lost 2 bases, J lost 5 bases, and 13 bases lay in between. The CDR3 consists of 14 residues. As DNA, the CDR3 is TGTGCCAGCAGCGTTGCCCGGGAATCGTATGGCTACACCTTC. Amino acid sequence: CASSVARESYGYTF.

This clone has only one observation. The J gene is TRBJ1-5, the V gene TRBV19; no clear D gene. Germline V gene lookup returns CDR1 LNHDA and CDR2 SQIVND (reference sequence). There are 12 residues in the CDR3. The ends were cut back, 3 bases at V and 5 bases at J, with 5 bases in the middle. The CDR3: CASSIGDQPQHF. CDR3 in DNA: TGTGCCAGTAGTATCGGAGATCAGCCCCAGCATTTT.

The chain links TRBV20-1 to TRBJ2-7; 7 bases align to TRBD2. CDR3 length: 11 residues. CDR1 is DFQATT, CDR2 SNEGSKA, per germline (reference sequence). V trimming: 7 bases; J trimming: 5 bases; junction bases outside the gene matches: 5. Here the CDR3 reads CSVTSRNEQYF. CDR3 nucleotides: TGCAGTGTGACTAGCCGAAACGAGCAGTACTTC.

The gene calls are TRBV18 and TRBJ1-2; no definite D call. Germline CDR1 KGHSH, CDR2 LQKENI. V lost 3 bases to trimming and J lost 4 bases, with 15 bases between them. The CDR3 runs 15 residues. This chain's CDR3 is CASSPEGFSIYGYTF. In DNA form, the CDR3 reads TGTGCCAGCTCACCGGAGGGATTCTCCATCTATGGCTACACCTTC.

This chain joins TRBV5-1 and TRBJ2-1, with 9 positions matching TRBD1. V shed 5 bases, J shed 4 bases, and the junction held 4 bases outside the gene matches. The CDR3 consists of 14 residues. Germline values: CDR1 SGHRS, CDR2 YFSETQ. Here the CDR3 reads CASRPGTGYNEQFF. The CDR3 DNA sequence: TGCGCCAGCAGGCCGGGGACAGGGTACAATGAGCAGTTCTTC. Filled out from reference TRBV5-1 and TRBJ2-1, the complete variable domain reads KAGVTQTPRYLIKTRGQQVTLSCSPISGHRSVSWYQQTPGQGLQFLFEYFSETQRNKGNFPGRFSGRQFSNSRSEMNVSTLELGDSALYLCASRPGTGYNEQFFGPGTRLTVL.

The rearrangement uses TRBV4-1 and TRBJ2-7; a possible D gene is TRBD2 (7 bases). From germline, CDR1 is MGHRA and CDR2 YSYEKL. The V end lost 4 bases, the J end lost 0 bases, and 16 bases lay between the germline ends. This CDR3 has 16 residues. Here the CDR3 reads CASSPYPGGHSYEQYF. CDR3 in DNA: TGCGCCAGCAGCCCCTACCCCGGGGGGCACTCCTACGAGCAGTACTTC.